The next 25 T cell receptor beta chains were all read from a single sample in a study of T cell clonality in common variable immunodeficiency. Method: immunoSEQ multiplex PCR; TCRdb's copy keeps in-frame clones and lacks some. The profile covers some 10,000 clones, none occurring a single time. These receptors' antigens are unknown. Study results and caveats: Fewer deletions and N-nucleotide insertions were reportedly seen in common variable immunodeficiency TCR beta sequences.

Specimen: peripheral blood mononuclear cells. Every receptor here comes from a human donor with common variable immunodeficiency.

This clone is classed as medium-sized. The read terminates 3 residues before the CDR3 end, so the remaining end is supplied by the germline J gene. The rearrangement links TRBV7-8 to TRBJ1-6; TRBD1 is a possible D gene (6 bases). The V and J ends lost 3 bases and 7 bases respectively, with 13 bases between them. Germline V lookup: CDR1 SGHVS, CDR2 FQNEAQ. The CDR3 is made up of 15 amino acids. CDR3 DNA (partial): TGTGCCAGCAGCTTGAGACAGGAACCGAATTCACCC. Protein product: CASSLRQEPNSP. In full, the CDR3 reads CASSLRQEPNSPLHF.

The table lists this clone with a few counts. CDR3 loop: CASSIGGSASGELFF. CDR3 bases read: TGTGCCAGTAGTATAGGCGGGAGTGCCTCCGGGGAG. This chain joins TRBV19 and TRBJ2-2; 7 bases are shared with TRBD2. The read gets to within 3 residues of the CDR3 end, and the germline J gene fills in the rest. J lost 6 bases, V lost 1 base, and 5 bases had no gene match. CDR1 LNHDA and CDR2 SQIVND come from the germline V gene (reference sequence). The CDR3 extends over 15 amino acids.

This clone was detected only a few times. The covered CDR3 bases are TGCAGTGCTGGGGGCGGGACGGGTAAGAATGAG. It specifies CSAGGGTGKNE. The full-length CDR3 reads as CSAGGGTGKNEQFF. The chain has TRBV20-1 and TRBJ2-1; D is tentatively TRBD1 or TRBD2 (6 bases each). Read data end 3 residues before the CDR3 end; the end is taken from the germline J gene. The ends were cut back, 5 bases at V and 7 bases at J, with 18 bases in the middle. CDR3 length: 14 residues. Germline loops: CDR1 DFQATT, CDR2 SNEGSKA (reference sequence).

Concerning this clone itself: The read comes to an end 3 residues before the CDR3 does, leaving the germline J gene to fill in the end. The J gene is TRBJ2-7, the V gene TRBV7-8; TRBD2 aligns across 7 bases. V gave up 11 bases and J gave up 3 bases; unmatched junction bases: 13. The CDR3 spans 14 residues. The V gene's germline CDR1 is SGHVS and CDR2 FQNEAQ. Partial CDR3 DNA: TGTGCCGTTGGGGTGCGGGAGCCTCTCTACGAG. It codes for CAVGVREPLYE. The full CDR3 sequence reads CAVGVREPLYEQYF.

In its sample, this clone was seen a few times. Read sequence stops 3 residues before the CDR3 end, and the germline J gene provides the missing end. The chain carries TRBV18 and TRBJ1-4; maybe TRBD1 (5 bases). CDR1 is KGHSH and CDR2 is LQKENI in the germline V gene. V was pared by 4 bases and J by 6 bases, with 9 bases between. The CDR3 spans 13 residues. The sequenced part of the CDR3 DNA is TGTGCCAGCTCACGGGGCCCAGATGAAAAA. Translating it yields CASSRGPDEK. From start to end, the CDR3 is CASSRGPDEKLFF.

This clone has just a few counts. The CDR3 end falls 3 residues outside the read, so it is completed with the germline J gene. The V and J genes are TRBV18 and TRBJ2-1, with 9 bases fitting TRBD1. Germline V CDR1 and CDR2: KGHSH, LQKENI. J gave up 9 bases and V 6 bases, and 9 bases lay outside the gene matches. This CDR3 has 14 residues. The CDR3 sequence is CASSGATGGTEQFF. The sequenced CDR3 bases are TGTGCCAGCTCTGGCGCGACAGGGGGAACTGAG.

This clone was seen a handful of times. The read ends 3 residues before the CDR3 terminus; that terminus is restored from the germline J gene. The V and J genes are TRBV30 and TRBJ1-1; D is uncertain. The germline V gene has CDR1 GTSNPN and CDR2 SVGIG (reference sequence). Trimming pared 5 bases from V and 4 bases from J, leaving 11 bases between. There are 12 residues in the CDR3. The covered CDR3 bases are TGTGCCTGGGACGCGGAAGTCACTGAA. It encodes CAWDAEVTE. The full-length CDR3 reads as CAWDAEVTEAFF.

This clone has more than one count but fewer than ten. Read coverage stops 3 residues before the CDR3 terminus; the germline J gene supplies the remainder. The V call is TRBV7-9, the J call TRBJ2-1; D gene uncertain. The CDR3 loop spans 14 amino acids. CDR1 and CDR2 (germline): SEHNR, FQNEAQ (reference sequence). The ends were cut back, 1 base at V and 0 bases at J, with 4 bases in the middle. The CDR3 here is CASSLDSSYNEQFF. CDR3 bases read: TGTGCCAGCAGCTTAGACAGCTCCTACAATGAG.

This clone came up a few times. CDR3 sequence reads: CASSPDQTGELFF. The sequenced CDR3 bases are TGTGCCAGCTCACCAGATCAGACCGGGGAG. The chain uses TRBV18 and TRBJ2-2; D ambiguous. The read gets to within 3 residues of the CDR3 end, and the germline J gene fills in the rest. The V end was cut by 2 bases, the J end by 5 bases, with 6 bases between. The CDR3 runs to 13 residues. CDR1 is KGHSH and CDR2 is LQKENI in the germline V gene.

The table lists this clone with a few counts. CDR3 residues: CASSGRDSYEQYF. The part of the CDR3 DNA that was read is TGTGCCAGCAGCGGAAGGGACAGCTACGAG. The genes are TRBV5-6 and TRBJ2-7; 7 bases match TRBD1. The CDR3 end lies 3 residues beyond the end of the read and is filled in from the germline J gene. The junction had 4 bases not matched to a gene; V was cut back by 4 bases and J by 3 bases. This CDR3 region has 13 residues. The V gene's germline CDR1 is SGHDT and CDR2 YYEEEE. Full variable domain (missing parts from reference TRBV5-6 and TRBJ2-7): DAGVTQSPTHLIKTRGQQVTLRCSPKSGHDTVSWYQQALGQGPQFIFQYYEEEERQRGNFPDRFSGHQFPNYSSELNVNALLLGDSALYLCASSGRDSYEQYFGPGTRLTVT.

In its sample, this clone was seen a few times. The read ends 3 residues early relative to the CDR3; the germline J gene fills the gap. This chain joins TRBV5-8 and TRBJ2-3; 10 nucleotides align to TRBD1. From germline, CDR1 is SGHTS and CDR2 YDEGEE. CDR3 size: 15 residues. V gave up 4 bases and J gave up 2 bases; unmatched junction bases: 4. The CDR3 spells CASSRTGGNTDTQYF. CDR3 DNA, as far as it was read: TGTGCCAGCAGCCGGACAGGGGGGAACACAGATACG.

As regards this clone: The read ends 3 residues shy of where the CDR3 ends; the end is completed using the germline J gene. This chain links TRBV19 with TRBJ2-3; weak D call: TRBD1 (6 bases). Trimming took 6 bases from V and 6 from J, leaving 16 bases between them. Germline CDR1 LNHDA, CDR2 SQIVND (reference sequence). The CDR3 loop spans 14 amino acids. The CDR3 loop reads CASRPAGATDTQYF. The CDR3 bases that were read are TGTGCCAGTAGGCCCGCAGGGGCGACCGATACG.

Turning to this clone: The DNA ends 3 residues before the CDR3 does, and the rest of the CDR3 is filled in from the germline J gene. The chain couples TRBV7-9 to TRBJ1-1; tentative D call: TRBD1 (5 bases). Germline V CDR1 and CDR2: SEHNR, FQNEAQ (reference sequence). CDR3 size: 13 residues. Partial CDR3 DNA: TGTGCCAGCAGCTTAGTCGTTGACAGTCAA. Its protein product is CASSLVVDSQ. Given in full, the CDR3 is CASSLVVDSQAFF. Together with reference TRBV7-9 and TRBJ1-1, the CDR3 gives the full variable domain: DTGVSQNPRHKITKRGQNVTFRCDPISEHNRLYWYRQTLGQGPEFLTYFQNEAQLEKSRLLSDRFSAERPKGSFSTLEIQRTEQGDSAMYLCASSLVVDSQAFFGQGTRLTVV.

This clone came up a few times. The CDR3 is cut off 3 residues early in the read; its end comes from the germline J gene. The chain uses TRBV18 and TRBJ2-5; 11 bases are a match to TRBD1. Germline CDR1 and CDR2: KGHSH and LQKENI. After removal of 1 base from V and 1 base from J, the junction contained 11 bases not matched to a gene. The CDR3 spans 19 residues. CDR3 region: CASSPLPQGQGGFQETQYF. The covered CDR3 bases are TGTGCCAGCTCACCACTCCCGCAGGGACAGGGGGGTTTCCAAGAGACC.

This clone is medium-sized within its sample. The read ends 3 residues before the CDR3 terminus; that terminus is restored from the germline J gene. The chain has TRBV28 and TRBJ2-7, with TRBD1 identical over 8 bases. The CDR3 loop spans 18 amino acids. Unmatched junction bases numbered 16, after V lost 6 bases and J lost 0 bases. Germline-derived CDR1 and CDR2 are MDHEN and SYDVKM. This CDR3 reads CASRLGTGLLQGSYEQYF. CDR3 DNA, as far as it was read: TGTGCCAGCAGGTTAGGGACAGGTTTGCTTCAAGGCTCCTACGAG.

This clone was seen a few times. The read ends 3 residues before the CDR3 terminus; that terminus is restored from the germline J gene. The V and J genes are TRBV7-9 and TRBJ2-7; 8 bases fit TRBD2. The CDR3 length is 15 residues. After removal of 5 bases from V and 0 bases from J, the junction contained 6 bases not matched to a gene. CDR1 SEHNR and CDR2 FQNEAQ come from the germline V gene (reference sequence). CDR3 DNA, as far as it was read: TGTGCCAGCAGCCCCGGGAGGGGGTACTCCTACGAG. It specifies CASSPGRGYSYE. The entire CDR3 protein reads CASSPGRGYSYEQYF. Full variable domain (rest looked up from reference TRBV7-9 and TRBJ2-7): DTGVSQNPRHKITKRGQNVTFRCDPISEHNRLYWYRQTLGQGPEFLTYFQNEAQLEKSRLLSDRFSAERPKGSFSTLEIQRTEQGDSAMYLCASSPGRGYSYEQYFGPGTRLTVT.

Concerning this clone: The read terminates 3 residues before the CDR3 end, so the remaining end is supplied by the germline J gene. V gene TRBV18 combines with J gene TRBJ1-1; possible D gene TRBD1, 5 bases. The CDR3 consists of 15 residues. Germline values: CDR1 KGHSH, CDR2 LQKENI. V was pared by 0 bases and J by 5 bases, with 13 bases between. This chain's CDR3 is CASSPPSRASTEAFF. Incomplete CDR3 DNA: TGTGCCAGCTCACCACCGAGCAGGGCTAGTACTGAA.

On this clone: The missing CDR3 end, 3 residues past where the read stops, is filled in from the germline J gene. The chain employs TRBV19 and TRBJ1-6; maybe TRBD1 (5 bases). The V and J ends lost 3 bases and 2 bases respectively, with 8 bases between them. From germline, CDR1 is LNHDA and CDR2 SQIVND (reference sequence). The CDR3 runs to 15 residues. The sequenced part of the CDR3 DNA is TGTGCCAGTAGTATGGCAGGGACCTATAATTCACCC. It yields the protein CASSMAGTYNSP. The complete CDR3 protein is CASSMAGTYNSPLHF.

Concerning this clone itself: With the read ending 3 residues before the CDR3 end, the germline J gene is used to fill in that end. The V call is TRBV7-6, the J call TRBJ2-5; D uncertain. In germline, CDR1 is SGHVS, CDR2 FNYEAQ. CDR3 size: 13 residues. Trimming stripped 6 bases from V and 4 bases from J, with 12 bases between. CDR3 DNA (partial): TGTGCCAGCAGGTCCCCCTCCGGAGAGACC. Translated: CASRSPSGET. The full CDR3 is CASRSPSGETQYF.

About this clone: Sequencing ends 3 residues short of the CDR3 end; the germline J gene provides the rest. The chain combines TRBV7-3 with TRBJ2-1; 8 nucleotides align to TRBD2. The junction had 4 bases not matched to a gene; V was cut back by 2 bases and J by 7 bases. CDR1 SGHTA and CDR2 FQGTGA come from the germline V gene. This CDR3 comprises 14 residues. Incomplete CDR3 DNA: TGTGCCAGCAGCTTATTAGTAGCGGGAAATGAG. Translating it yields CASSLLVAGNE. In full, the CDR3 reads CASSLLVAGNEQFF.

This clone was counted a few times. The CDR3 end is not reached by the read, which stops 3 residues before it; the germline J gene fills it in. This sample also contains other DNA sequences that code for the same CDR3. The chain recombines TRBV18 with TRBJ2-7, with 12 bases matching TRBD1. The CDR3 totals 17 residues. Germline CDR1 is KGHSH and CDR2 is LQKENI. With 3 bases clipped from V and 4 bases from J, the junction kept 10 bases outside the gene matches. Incomplete CDR3 DNA: TGTGCCAGCTCACCTTTCACCGGGACAGGGGGCCCGTACGAG. This sequence encodes CASSPFTGTGGPYE. The whole CDR3 sequence is CASSPFTGTGGPYEQYF.

Details on this clone: The CDR3 end lies 3 residues beyond the end of the read and is filled in from the germline J gene. This chain uses TRBV30 with TRBJ1-5; no definite D call. Trimming stripped 4 bases from V and 4 bases from J, with 17 bases between. Germline CDR1 reads GTSNPN; CDR2 reads SVGIG (reference sequence). This CDR3 has 15 residues. The chain's CDR3 is CAWTNAGRANQPQHF. Partial CDR3 DNA: TGTGCCTGGACAAACGCTGGGCGGGCGAATCAGCCC.

This clone appeared a few times. The read halts 3 residues ahead of the CDR3 end, with the missing end drawn from the germline J gene. The chain links TRBV7-6 to TRBJ1-6, with 10 bases lining up with TRBD1. Germline CDR1 SGHVS, CDR2 FNYEAQ. V shed 5 bases, J shed 10 bases, and the junction held 8 bases outside the gene matches. The CDR3 extends over 15 amino acids. This CDR3 is CASSARGQGNSPLHF. The part of the CDR3 DNA that was read is TGTGCCAGCAGCGCACGGGGACAGGGGAACTCACCC.

This clone was observed a few times. The CDR3 goes on 3 residues after the read ends, and that part is filled in from the germline J gene. The chain joins TRBV18 to TRBJ2-2, with TRBD2 matching 7 bases. The junction had 11 bases not matched to a gene; V was cut back by 2 bases and J by 5 bases. This CDR3 is 17 amino acids long. In germline, CDR1 is KGHSH, CDR2 LQKENI. Incomplete CDR3 DNA: TGTGCCAGCTCACCATTGGGAGGCGGGAGTTCAACCGGGGAG. Amino acids: CASSPLGGGSSTGE. In full, the CDR3 reads CASSPLGGGSSTGELFF.

A remark on this clone: The missing CDR3 end, 3 residues past where the read stops, is filled in from the germline J gene. The V and J genes are TRBV30 and TRBJ1-2; a weak D match, TRBD1 (5 bases). The CDR3 length is 12 residues. The germline CDR1 and CDR2 sequences are GTSNPN and SVGIG (reference sequence). The CDR3 loop is CAGREGAPGYTF. The CDR3 DNA, read in part, is TGTGCCGGAAGAGAAGGGGCCCCCGGC. Full variable domain (outside the CDR3, taken from reference TRBV30 and TRBJ1-2): SQTIHQWPATLVQPVGSPLSLECTVEGTSNPNLYWYRQAAGRGLQLLFYSVGIGQISSEVPQNLSASRPQDRQFILSSKKLLLSDSGFYLCAGREGAPGYTFGSGTRLTVV.